This is a list of T cell receptor beta chains from one sample in a study of blood T cell repertoires in COVID-19. Only in-frame clones appear in the TCRdb table, and some are missing; sequencing was by immunoSEQ multiplex PCR. The table includes more than 150,000 clones, roughly 82% detected once. The sample was PBMCs or T cells enriched from blood (not recorded which). The receptors come from a man in his forties or fifties who had recovered from COVID-19. Both conserved end residues are part of each CDR3. A D gene is named only where the DNA matches it firmly. Clone size is shown for a subset of rows, as once, few, many or a class of expanded clone.

>TRBD1|TRBV18|TRBJ1-2|-
TGTGCCAGCTCACCCTCAGGGGGGTCTAACTATGGCTACACCTTC
CASSPSGGSNYGYTF
>TRBD2|TRBV7-2|TRBJ2-1|-
TGTGCCAGCAGCTTATTGGCGGGAGTGGGCAATGAGCAGTTCTTC
CASSLLAGVGNEQFF
>TRBD2|TRBV19|TRBJ2-5|-
TGTGCCAGTAGTATTCGTTCAGAGCGGGGGCAGGGGGAGACCCAGTACTTC
CASSIRSERGQGETQYF
>TRBD1|TRBV7-6|TRBJ1-1|once
TGTGCCAGCAGCTTCTCTAGGGACAGGAACGCTTTCTTT
CASSFSRDRNAFF
>-|TRBV27|TRBJ1-2|-
TGTGCCAGCAGTCTCAAGACAGGCTCCTGGGAGGGCTACACCTTC
CASSLKTGSWEGYTF
>TRBD2|TRBV30|TRBJ2-2|-
TGTGCCTGGAGTGAACTAGCGGCGAACACCGGGGAGCTGTTTTTT
CAWSELAANTGELFF
>-|TRBV2|TRBJ1-5|once
TGTGCCAGTGGACGGAGGAGCAATCAGCCCCAGCATTTT
CASGRRSNQPQHF
>TRBD1|TRBV6-6|TRBJ2-6|-
TGTGCCAGCAGTCAGGACAGGGGCGGTATTTCTGGGGCCAACGTCCTGACTTTC
CASSQDRGGISGANVLTF
>TRBD1|TRBV29-1|TRBJ1-3|-
TGCAGCGTCACCACAGGGGGTCCCGGAAACACCATATATTTT
CSVTTGGPGNTIYF
>TRBD2|TRBV27|TRBJ2-7|-
TGTGCCAGCATGGGGGGGGACTACGAGCAGTACTTC
CASMGGDYEQYF
>-|TRBV7-8|TRBJ1-2|-
TGTGCCAGCAGCTTAGGCAGCTATGGCTACACCTTC
CASSLGSYGYTF
>TRBD1|TRBV18|TRBJ1-2|-
TGTGCCAGCTCACATGACAGGGCCTATGGCTACACCTTC
CASSHDRAYGYTF
>TRBD1|TRBV29-1|TRBJ2-3|-
TGCAGCGTCCGACAGGGCTCCCAGGGAGATACGCAGTATTTT
CSVRQGSQGDTQYF
>TRBD2|TRBV18|TRBJ2-7|-
TGTGCCAGCTCACCACCGACGGGGGGAAGGGGTAGCGGCTCCTACGAGCAGTACTTC
CASSPPTGGRGSGSYEQYF
>-|TRBV7-6|TRBJ2-1|-
TGTGCCAGCAGCTTAGGGGGCGGGACCTCCTACAATGAGCAGTTCTTC
CASSLGGGTSYNEQFF
>TRBD1|TRBV5-1|TRBJ2-6|few
TGCGCCAGTACCAGGGGGAATCCTGGGGCCAACGTCCTGACTTTC
CASTRGNPGANVLTF
>TRBD2|TRBV18|TRBJ2-1|-
TGTGCCAGCTCTCCGCGACGGGCGGGAGAGGTCTACAATGAGCAGTTCTTC
CASSPRRAGEVYNEQFF
>TRBD1|TRBV6-5|TRBJ1-2|-
TGTGCCAGCAGTAAGACTGGGACAGGAACTATTGGCTACACCTTC
CASSKTGTGTIGYTF
>-|TRBV18|TRBJ1-1|-
TGTGCCAGCTCACCCGCACAGGGGAACACTGAAGCTTTCTTT
CASSPAQGNTEAFF
>TRBD2|TRBV5-1|TRBJ2-3|-
TGCGCCAGCAGCCCTTCGCTAGCGGGAGTCCCGGATACGCAGTATTTT
CASSPSLAGVPDTQYF
>-|TRBV7-2|TRBJ2-7|few
TGTGCCAGCAGCTCCGAGGCATTCTACGAGCAGTACTTC
CASSSEAFYEQYF
>TRBD1|TRBV18|TRBJ1-5|-
TGTGCCAGCTCTTTCGAGGACAGGGATCAGCCCCAGCATTTT
CASSFEDRDQPQHF
>-|TRBV30|TRBJ2-3|-
TGTGCCTGGTCCCAAGGACAGAGCACAGATACGCAGTATTTT
CAWSQGQSTDTQYF
>-|TRBV5-1|TRBJ1-1|-
TGCGCCAGCAGTGAGGGCGAGAACACTGAAGCTTTCTTT
CASSEGENTEAFF
>TRBD2|TRBV6-5|TRBJ2-2|-
TGTGCCAGCAGTTCTCTAGCGGGAGGTCGCACCGGGGAGCTGTTTTTT
CASSSLAGGRTGELFF
>TRBD2|TRBV6-5|TRBJ2-5|-
TGTGCCAGCAGTTGGACTAGCGGGGGGGAGACCCAGTACTTC
CASSWTSGGETQYF
>TRBD1|TRBV5-1|TRBJ2-2|-
TGCGCCAGCAGCTTGGGAGGGGGCCCGGGCACCGGGGAGCTGTTTTTT
CASSLGGGPGTGELFF
>-|TRBV10-2|TRBJ1-1|-
TGCGCCAGCAGTGAGTCTGCAGGGTCTGAAGCTTTCTTT
CASSESAGSEAFF
>-|TRBV7-2|TRBJ1-2|-
TGTGCCAGCAGCTTAGCTGGGGCTTCTAACTATGGCTACACCTTC
CASSLAGASNYGYTF
>-|TRBV5-1|TRBJ1-1|-
TGCGCCAGCAGCTTAGCACGCCAGAACACTGAAGCTTTCTTT
CASSLARQNTEAFF
>TRBD1|TRBV19|TRBJ1-2|-
TGTGCCAGTAGTGCCCCCTCAGACAGGGCTGGCTACACCTTC
CASSAPSDRAGYTF
>-|TRBV18|TRBJ2-2|few
TGTGCCAGCTCACCTCGGGTCGATGCCAACACCGGGGAGCTGTTTTTT
CASSPRVDANTGELFF
>TRBD1|TRBV19|TRBJ1-5|-
TGTGCCAGTAGTATAGCACAGGGGGGTCGGCCCCAGCATTTT
CASSIAQGGRPQHF
>TRBD1|TRBV9|TRBJ1-5|-
TGTGCCAGCAGCGAGACAGGGACCTTAAATCAGCCCCAGCATTTT
CASSETGTLNQPQHF
>TRBD2|TRBV5-1|TRBJ2-5|-
TGCGCCAGCAGCTTGGGACTAGCGGGAGCAGAGACCCAGTACTTC
CASSLGLAGAETQYF
>-|TRBV10-3|TRBJ1-1|-
TGTGCCATCAGTGAGGGCGGCACTGAAGCTTTCTTT
CAISEGGTEAFF
>TRBD2|TRBV3-1/TRBV3-2|TRBJ2-2|few
TGTGCCAGCAGCCAATGGCGGGAGAGAGGGGAGCTGTTTTTT
CASSQWRERGELFF
>-|TRBV30|TRBJ1-4|-
TGTGCCTGGAGCCCCCTCGGGGAAAAACTGTTTTTT
CAWSPLGEKLFF
>TRBD2|TRBV18|TRBJ2-7|-
TGTGCCAGCTCACTTTTCGGGACTAGCGGGAGAGGTTGGGGCGAGCAGTACTTC
CASSLFGTSGRGWGEQYF
>-|TRBV7-2|TRBJ2-2|-
TGTGCCAGCAGCTTAACACCGGGCGGGGAGCTGTTTTTT
CASSLTPGGELFF
>-|TRBV6-2/TRBV6-3|TRBJ1-5|once
TGTGCCAGCAGTGCCTCAGGGGCTCAGCCCCAGCATTTT
CASSASGAQPQHF
>-|TRBV18|TRBJ2-5|-
TGTGCCAGCTCACTACAAGAGACCCAGTACTTC
CASSLQETQYF
>TRBD1|TRBV9|TRBJ2-3|once
TGTGCCAGCAGCGTAGGTATTGGACAGGGGACAGATACGCAGTATTTT
CASSVGIGQGTDTQYF
>TRBD2|TRBV7-2|TRBJ2-1|-
TGTGCCAGCAGCGGGGACGGGAGGGTTTACAATGAGCAGTTCTTC
CASSGDGRVYNEQFF
>TRBD1|TRBV5-5|TRBJ1-2|-
TGTGCCAGCAGCCAGCGACAGGGGGTTTTAAGGGGCTACACCTTC
CASSQRQGVLRGYTF
>-|TRBV9|TRBJ2-5|-
TGTGCCAGCAGCGTAGCTTTGGACAGCTGGGGGTCAACGGAGACCCAGTACTTC
CASSVALDSWGSTETQYF
>-|TRBV28|TRBJ1-2|-
TGTGCCAGCAGGAGAGGAGGGGGGGCCTTTAACTATGGCTACACCTTC
CASRRGGGAFNYGYTF
>-|TRBV11-3|TRBJ2-5|-
TGTGCCAGCAGCTCTGGGGTGGGGGGTAACCAAGAGACCCAGTACTTC
CASSSGVGGNQETQYF
>TRBD2|TRBV28|TRBJ2-3|-
TGTGCCAGCTCCGTTCCGGGACTAGCAGATACGCAGTATTTT
CASSVPGLADTQYF
>TRBD1|TRBV7-9|TRBJ1-2|-
TGTGCCAGCAGCTCGGGACAGACTAGTAACTATGGCTACACCTTC
CASSSGQTSNYGYTF
>TRBD1|TRBV5-1|TRBJ1-1|-
TGCGCCAGCAGCTTAATGGGACAGCTGAACACTGAAGCTTTCTTT
CASSLMGQLNTEAFF
>-|TRBV5-1|TRBJ1-6|-
TGCGCCAGCAGCGGGCCGGGAGGGAATTCACCCCTCCACTTT
CASSGPGGNSPLHF
>TRBD1|TRBV2|TRBJ1-5|-
TGTGCCAGCACCCAGACAGGGATCAATCAGCCCCAGCATTTT
CASTQTGINQPQHF
>-|TRBV18|TRBJ1-5|few
TGTGCCAGCTCACCAACCCCCCGGGGGGGAGGGGAGCATCAGCCCCAGCATTTT
CASSPTPRGGGEHQPQHF
>-|TRBV4-2|TRBJ2-1|-
TGTGCCAGCAGCCAAGGCCCTTCGCGGGGAACCTACAATGAGCAGTTCTTC
CASSQGPSRGTYNEQFF
>TRBD1|TRBV27|TRBJ1-2|-
TGTGCCAGCAGTTTAAACAGGGGGAGTCGCTACACCTTC
CASSLNRGSRYTF
>-|TRBV11-2|TRBJ1-6|-
TGTGCCAGCAGCCCAGGAGGAGGGCTCTTACCCCTCCACTTT
CASSPGGGLLPLHF
>-|TRBV2|TRBJ1-5|-
TGTGCCAGCAGTGAACGAGAGGCCAGCAATCAGCCCCAGCATTTT
CASSEREASNQPQHF